The entry below gives a single T cell receptor beta chain sequence along with its context. Trimming cost V 5 bases and J 0 bases, with 14 bases left between them. This CDR3 contains 16 residues. CDR1 and CDR2 from the germline V gene are SGHAT and FQNNGV. This entry comes from a study of blood T cell repertoires in COVID-19. Study-level information: PBMCs, B-cell-depleted T cells, or T cells provided the cDNA or gDNA that made up the material.

The data were produced by immunoSEQ multiplex PCR, yet TCRdb's version contains in-frame clones alone and is incomplete. The sample contains a few hundred thousand clones, 70% to 90% of which appear only once. Sequencing was done on a sample of PBMCs or T cells enriched from blood (not recorded which). V gene TRBV11-2 combines with J gene TRBJ1-3, with D uncertain. The sequence was obtained from a woman between 45 and 65 years old who had recovered from COVID-19. The CDR3 DNA is TGTGCCAGCAGCGAGCTGTTACGGAGCTCTGGAAACACCATATATTTT. The encoded protein is CASSELLRSSGNTIYF.